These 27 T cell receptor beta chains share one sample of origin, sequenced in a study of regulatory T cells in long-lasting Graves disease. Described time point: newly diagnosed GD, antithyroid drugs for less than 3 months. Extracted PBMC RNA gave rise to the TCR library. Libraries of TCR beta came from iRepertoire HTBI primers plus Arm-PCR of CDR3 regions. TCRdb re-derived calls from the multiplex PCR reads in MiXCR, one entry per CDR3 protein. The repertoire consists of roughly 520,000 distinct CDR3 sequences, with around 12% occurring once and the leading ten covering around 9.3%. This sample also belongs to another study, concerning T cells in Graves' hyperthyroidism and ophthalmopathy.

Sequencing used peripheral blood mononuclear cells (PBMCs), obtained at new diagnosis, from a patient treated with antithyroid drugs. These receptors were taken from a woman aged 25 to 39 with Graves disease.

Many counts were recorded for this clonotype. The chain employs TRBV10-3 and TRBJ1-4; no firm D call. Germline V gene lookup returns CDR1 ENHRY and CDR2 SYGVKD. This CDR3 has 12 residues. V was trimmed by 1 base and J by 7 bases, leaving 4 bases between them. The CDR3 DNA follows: TGTGCCATCAGTGAGTTGGCTGAAAAACTGTTTTTT. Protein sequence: CAISELAEKLFF.

The CDR3 here is CASSLSRTGLPAFF. The CDR3 DNA reads as TGTGCCAGCAGTTTATCCCGGACAGGGTTACCAGCTTTCTTT. The gene calls are TRBV27 and TRBJ1-1; 8 bases align to TRBD1. J gave up 10 bases and V 0 bases, and 7 bases lay outside the gene matches. Germline loops: CDR1 MNHEY, CDR2 SMNVEV (reference sequence). The CDR3 runs 14 residues.

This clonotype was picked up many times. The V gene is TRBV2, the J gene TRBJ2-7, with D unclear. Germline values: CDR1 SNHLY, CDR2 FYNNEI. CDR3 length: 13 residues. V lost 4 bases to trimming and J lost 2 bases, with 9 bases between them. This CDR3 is CASSGEKTYEQYF. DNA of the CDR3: TGTGCCAGCAGTGGAGAGAAGACCTACGAGCAGTACTTC. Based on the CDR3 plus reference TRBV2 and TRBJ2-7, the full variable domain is EPEVTQTPSHQVTQMGQEVILRCVPISNHLYFYWYRQILGQKVEFLVSFYNNEISEKSEIFDDQFSVERPDGSNFTLKIRSTKLEDSAMYFCASSGEKTYEQYFGPGTRLTVT.

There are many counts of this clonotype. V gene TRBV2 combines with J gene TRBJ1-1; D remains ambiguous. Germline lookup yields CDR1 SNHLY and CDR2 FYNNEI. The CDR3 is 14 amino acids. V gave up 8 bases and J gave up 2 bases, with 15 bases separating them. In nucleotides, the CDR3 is TGTGCCAGCCACCGGGTTAAGGCTAACACTGAAGCTTTCTTT. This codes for CASHRVKANTEAFF. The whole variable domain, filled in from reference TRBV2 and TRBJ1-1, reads EPEVTQTPSHQVTQMGQEVILRCVPISNHLYFYWYRQILGQKVEFLVSFYNNEISEKSEIFDDQFSVERPDGSNFTLKIRSTKLEDSAMYFCASHRVKANTEAFFGQGTRLTVV.

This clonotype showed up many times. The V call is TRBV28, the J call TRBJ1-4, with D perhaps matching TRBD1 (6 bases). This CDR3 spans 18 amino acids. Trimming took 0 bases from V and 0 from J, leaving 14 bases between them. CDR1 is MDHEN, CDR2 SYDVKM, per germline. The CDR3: CASSLCLLQGATNEKLFF. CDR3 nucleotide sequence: TGTGCCAGCAGTTTATGTCTTCTACAGGGTGCAACTAATGAAAAACTGTTTTTT.

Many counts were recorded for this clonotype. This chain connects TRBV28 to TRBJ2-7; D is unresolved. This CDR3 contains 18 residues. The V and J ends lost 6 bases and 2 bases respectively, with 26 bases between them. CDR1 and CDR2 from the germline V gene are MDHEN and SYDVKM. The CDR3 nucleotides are TGTGCCAGCAGCCCTTACGTTTGGCGGCAGCGCGTACCCTACGAGCAGTACTTC. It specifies CASSPYVWRQRVPYEQYF.

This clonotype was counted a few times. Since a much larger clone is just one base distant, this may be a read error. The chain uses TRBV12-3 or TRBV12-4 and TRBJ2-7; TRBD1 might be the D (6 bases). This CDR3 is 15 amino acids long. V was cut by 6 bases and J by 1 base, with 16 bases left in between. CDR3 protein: CASSPEGVPSYEQYF. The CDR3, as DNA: TGTGCCAGCAGCCCCGAGGGGGTCCCTTCCTACGAGCAGTACTTC.

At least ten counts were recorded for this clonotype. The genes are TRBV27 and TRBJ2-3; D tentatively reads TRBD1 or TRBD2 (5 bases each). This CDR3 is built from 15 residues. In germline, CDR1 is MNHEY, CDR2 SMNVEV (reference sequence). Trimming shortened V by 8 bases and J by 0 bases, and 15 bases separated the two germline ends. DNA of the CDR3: TGTGCCAGCCGCCTAGGGACCATAAGCACAGATACGCAGTATTTT. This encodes CASRLGTISTDTQYF.

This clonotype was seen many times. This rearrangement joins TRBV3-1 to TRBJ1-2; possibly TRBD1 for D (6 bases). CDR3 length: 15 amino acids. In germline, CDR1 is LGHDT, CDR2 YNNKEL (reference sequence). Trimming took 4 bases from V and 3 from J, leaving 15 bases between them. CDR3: CASSRTGGGDYGYTF. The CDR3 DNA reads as TGTGCCAGCAGCCGTACAGGAGGGGGGGACTATGGCTACACCTTC.

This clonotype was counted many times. The CDR3 spells CASSDRRQGNYGYTF. DNA of the CDR3: TGTGCCAGCAGCGACCGGCGACAGGGAAACTATGGCTACACCTTC. The V gene is TRBV11-3, the J gene TRBJ1-2, with 7 bases aligning to TRBD1. Germline V lookup: CDR1 SGHNT, CDR2 YENEEA. This CDR3 spans 15 amino acids. Trimming at V came to 5 bases and at J to 2 bases, leaving 8 bases not matched to a gene.

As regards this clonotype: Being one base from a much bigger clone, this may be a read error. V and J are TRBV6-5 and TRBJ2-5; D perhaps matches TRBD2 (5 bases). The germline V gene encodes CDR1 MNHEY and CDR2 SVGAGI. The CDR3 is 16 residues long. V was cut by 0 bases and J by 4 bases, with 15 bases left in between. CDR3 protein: CASSYSANGIVETQYF. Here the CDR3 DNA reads TGTGCCAGCAGTTACTCGGCTAACGGGATTGTAGAGACCCAGTACTTC.

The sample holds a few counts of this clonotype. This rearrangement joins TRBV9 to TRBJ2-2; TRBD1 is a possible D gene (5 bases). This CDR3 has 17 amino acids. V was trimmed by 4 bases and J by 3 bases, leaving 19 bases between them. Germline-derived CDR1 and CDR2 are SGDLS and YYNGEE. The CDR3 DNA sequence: TGTGCCAGCAGCCCCCGACTCGACAGAGACTACACCGGGGAGCTGTTTTTT. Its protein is CASSPRLDRDYTGELFF.

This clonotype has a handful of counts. The CDR3 DNA is TGTGCCAGCAGTCTACAGGGTATGAACGAGCAGTACTTC. This codes for CASSLQGMNEQYF. The chain recombines TRBV6-2 or TRBV6-3 with TRBJ2-7, with TRBD1 as a possible D gene (6 bases). CDR3 size: 13 residues. Germline CDR1 MNHEY, CDR2 SVGEGT. V lost 5 bases and J 5 bases, leaving 13 bases between the germline ends.

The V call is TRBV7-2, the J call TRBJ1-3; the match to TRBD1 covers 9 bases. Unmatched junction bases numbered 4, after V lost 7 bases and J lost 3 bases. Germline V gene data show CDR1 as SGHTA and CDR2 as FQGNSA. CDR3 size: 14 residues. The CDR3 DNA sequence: TGTGCCAGCAAACAGGGGGCTTTTGGAAACACCATATATTTT. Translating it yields CASKQGAFGNTIYF.

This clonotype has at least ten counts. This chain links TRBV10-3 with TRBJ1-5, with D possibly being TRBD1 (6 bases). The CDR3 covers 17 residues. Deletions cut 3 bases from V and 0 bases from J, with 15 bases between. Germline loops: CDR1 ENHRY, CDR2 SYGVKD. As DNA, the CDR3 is TGTGCCATCAGTGACAGGGACATCCTGTATAGCAATCAGCCCCAGCATTTT. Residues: CAISDRDILYSNQPQHF.

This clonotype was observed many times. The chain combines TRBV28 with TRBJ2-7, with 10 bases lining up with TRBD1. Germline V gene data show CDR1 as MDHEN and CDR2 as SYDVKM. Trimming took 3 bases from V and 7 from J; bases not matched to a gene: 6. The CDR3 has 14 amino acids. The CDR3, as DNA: TGTGCCAGCAGTTTTGGGGACAGGGGAACGGAGCAGTACTTC. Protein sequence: CASSFGDRGTEQYF.

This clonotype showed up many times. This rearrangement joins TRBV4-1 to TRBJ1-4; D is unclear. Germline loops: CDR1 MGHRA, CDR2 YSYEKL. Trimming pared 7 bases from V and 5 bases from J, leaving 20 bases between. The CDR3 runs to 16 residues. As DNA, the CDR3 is TGCGCCAGCACACGCGAAGGTCACTTCGTCAATGAAAAACTGTTTTTT. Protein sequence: CASTREGHFVNEKLFF.

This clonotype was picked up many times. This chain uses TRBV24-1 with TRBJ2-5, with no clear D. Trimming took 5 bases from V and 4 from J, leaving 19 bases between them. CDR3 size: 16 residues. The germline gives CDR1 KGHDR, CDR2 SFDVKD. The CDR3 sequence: CATSVPRPGLGETQYF. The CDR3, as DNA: TGTGCCACCAGTGTCCCACGTCCTGGTTTGGGAGAGACCCAGTACTTC.

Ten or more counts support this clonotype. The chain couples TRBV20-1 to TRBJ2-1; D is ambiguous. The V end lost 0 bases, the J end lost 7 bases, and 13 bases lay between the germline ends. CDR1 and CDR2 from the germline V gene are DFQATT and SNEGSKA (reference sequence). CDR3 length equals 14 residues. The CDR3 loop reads CSARDFGGTNEQFF. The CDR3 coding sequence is TGCAGTGCTAGAGATTTTGGCGGAACGAATGAGCAGTTCTTC.

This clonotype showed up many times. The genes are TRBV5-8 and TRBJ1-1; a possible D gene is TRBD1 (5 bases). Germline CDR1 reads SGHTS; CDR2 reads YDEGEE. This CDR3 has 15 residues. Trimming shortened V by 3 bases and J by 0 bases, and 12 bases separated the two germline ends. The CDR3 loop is CASSSIRDLNTEAFF. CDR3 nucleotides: TGTGCCAGCAGCTCGATCCGGGACTTGAACACTGAAGCTTTCTTT. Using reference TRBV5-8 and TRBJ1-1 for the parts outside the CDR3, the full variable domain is EAGVTQSPTHLIKTRGQQATLRCSPISGHTSVYWYQQALGLGLQFLLWYDEGEERNRGNFPPRFSGRQFPNYSSELNVNALELEDSALYLCASSSIRDLNTEAFFGQGTRLTVV.

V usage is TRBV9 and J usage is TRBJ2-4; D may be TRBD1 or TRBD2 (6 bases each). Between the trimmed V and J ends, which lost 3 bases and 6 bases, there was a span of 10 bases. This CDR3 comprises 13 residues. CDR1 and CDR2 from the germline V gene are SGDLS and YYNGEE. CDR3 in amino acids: CASSAGDLNIQYF. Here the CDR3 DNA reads TGTGCCAGCAGCGCAGGGGACTTAAACATTCAGTACTTC.

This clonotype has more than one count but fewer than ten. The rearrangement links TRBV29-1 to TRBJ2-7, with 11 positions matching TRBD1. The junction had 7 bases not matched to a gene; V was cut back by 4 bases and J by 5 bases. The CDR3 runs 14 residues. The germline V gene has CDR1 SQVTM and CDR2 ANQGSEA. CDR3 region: CSVVTGTGGDEQYF. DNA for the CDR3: TGCAGCGTTGTAACCGGGACAGGGGGTGACGAGCAGTACTTC.

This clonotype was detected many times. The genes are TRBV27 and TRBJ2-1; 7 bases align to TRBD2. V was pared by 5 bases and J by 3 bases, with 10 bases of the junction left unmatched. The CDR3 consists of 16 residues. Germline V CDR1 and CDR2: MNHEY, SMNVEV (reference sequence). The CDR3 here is CASSPLSGTFYNEQFF. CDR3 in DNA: TGTGCCAGCAGTCCTCTGAGCGGGACCTTCTACAATGAGCAGTTCTTC.

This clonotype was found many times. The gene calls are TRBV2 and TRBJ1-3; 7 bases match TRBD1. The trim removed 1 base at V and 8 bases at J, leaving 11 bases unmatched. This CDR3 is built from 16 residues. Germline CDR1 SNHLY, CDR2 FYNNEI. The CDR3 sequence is CASSEELGQALDTIYF. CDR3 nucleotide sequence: TGTGCCAGCAGTGAAGAATTAGGACAGGCCTTGGACACCATATATTTT. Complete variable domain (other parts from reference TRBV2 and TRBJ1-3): EPEVTQTPSHQVTQMGQEVILRCVPISNHLYFYWYRQILGQKVEFLVSFYNNEISEKSEIFDDQFSVERPDGSNFTLKIRSTKLEDSAMYFCASSEELGQALDTIYFGEGSWLTVV.

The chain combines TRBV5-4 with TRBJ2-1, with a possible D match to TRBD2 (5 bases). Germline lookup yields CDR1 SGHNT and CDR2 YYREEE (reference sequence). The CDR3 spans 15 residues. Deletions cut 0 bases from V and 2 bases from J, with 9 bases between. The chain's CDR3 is CASSLATTTYNEQFF. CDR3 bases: TGTGCCAGCAGCTTGGCGACTACAACCTACAATGAGCAGTTCTTC.

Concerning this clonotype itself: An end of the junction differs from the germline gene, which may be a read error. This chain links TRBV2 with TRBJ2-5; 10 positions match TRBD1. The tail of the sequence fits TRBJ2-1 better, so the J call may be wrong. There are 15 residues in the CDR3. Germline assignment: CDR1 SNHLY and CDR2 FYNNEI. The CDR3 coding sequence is TGTGCCAGCAGAGCGGACAGGGGGAGGCACAATAAGCAGTTCTTC. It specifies CASRADRGRHNKQFF.

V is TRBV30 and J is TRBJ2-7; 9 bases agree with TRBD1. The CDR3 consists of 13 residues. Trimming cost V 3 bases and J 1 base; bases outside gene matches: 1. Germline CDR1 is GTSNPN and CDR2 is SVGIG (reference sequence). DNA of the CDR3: TGTGCCTGGAGGACAGGGGGGTCCTACGAGCAGTACTTC. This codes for CAWRTGGSYEQYF.